The 18 T cell receptor beta chains reported below all come from one sample, sequenced in a study of OX40 agonist ivuxolimab in advanced cancers. TCRdb's copy holds only in-frame clones and misses some; the assay was immunoSEQ multiplex PCR. The table lists about 110,000 clones, roughly nine tenths of them singletons. This material consisted of CD4+ or CD8+ T cells sorted from blood, taken in a trial of the OX40 agonist ivuxolimab. The receptors originated from an adult with an advanced solid tumor such as melanoma, head and neck, liver or kidney cancer.

About this clone: The sample contains more than one DNA sequence encoding this CDR3. The rearrangement joins TRBV4-2 to TRBJ2-7, with D tentatively TRBD1 (6 bases). Trimming stripped 4 bases from V and 2 bases from J, with 15 bases between. The CDR3 is made up of 15 amino acids. The germline CDR1 and CDR2 sequences are LGHNA and YNFKEQ. DNA for the CDR3: TGTGCCAGCAGCCCAGACAGGAGCGCACCCTACGAGCAGTACTTC. It translates to CASSPDRSAPYEQYF.

The rearrangement uses TRBV5-4 and TRBJ2-2; D is unclear. The CDR3 has 17 residues. Germline CDR1 and CDR2: SGHNT and YYREEE (reference sequence). V lost 0 bases and J lost 7, with 19 bases in between. CDR3 residues: CASSLVPMKYIIGELFF. CDR3 DNA: TGTGCCAGCAGCTTGGTCCCCATGAAGTACATCATCGGGGAGCTGTTTTTT. The whole variable domain, remainder taken from reference TRBV5-4 and TRBJ2-2, is ETGVTQSPTHLIKTRGQQVTLRCSSQSGHNTVSWYQQALGQGPQFIFQYYREEENGRGNFPPRFSGLQFPNYSSELNVNALELDDSALYLCASSLVPMKYIIGELFFGEGSRLTVL.

The chain joins TRBV19 to TRBJ2-5, with D possibly matching TRBD2 (6 bases). V lost 6 bases to trimming and J lost 2 bases, with 10 bases between them. Germline V CDR1 and CDR2: LNHDA, SQIVND (reference sequence). The CDR3 runs to 13 residues. DNA of the CDR3: TGTGCCAGTAGATTCGGGGGACAAGAGACCCAGTACTTC. Protein sequence: CASRFGGQETQYF. The whole variable domain, remainder taken from reference TRBV19 and TRBJ2-5, is DGGITQSPKYLFRKEGQNVTLSCEQNLNHDAMYWYRQDPGQGLRLIYYSQIVNDFQKGDIAEGYSVSREKKESFPLTVTSAQKNPTAFYLCASRFGGQETQYFGPGTRLLVL.

The gene calls are TRBV30 and TRBJ1-1; TRBD1 might be the D (5 bases). Germline loops: CDR1 GTSNPN, CDR2 SVGIG (reference sequence). V lost 2 bases, J lost 0 bases, and 10 bases lay in between. The CDR3 consists of 14 residues. The CDR3 sequence is CAWSSGLLNTEAFF. The CDR3 bases are TGTGCCTGGAGTTCAGGGCTACTGAACACTGAAGCTTTCTTT.

A few counts support this clone. V and J are TRBV18 and TRBJ2-7; the D gene is possibly TRBD1 (6 bases). Looked up from germline, CDR1 is KGHSH and CDR2 is LQKENI. With 3 bases removed from V and 7 bases from J, the gap between germline ends came to 16 bases. The CDR3 has 14 residues. The CDR3 nucleotides are TGTGCCAGCTCACCCGGGACATTTTTCGAGGAGCAGTACTTC. Amino acids: CASSPGTFFEEQYF.

This chain links TRBV7-9 with TRBJ1-5; D call uncertain. Looked up from germline, CDR1 is SEHNR and CDR2 is FQNEAQ (reference sequence). This CDR3 spans 12 amino acids. V shed 2 bases and J shed 4 bases, with 3 bases lying between them. DNA of the CDR3: TGTGCCAGCAGCTTAAAGAATCAGCCCCAGCATTTT. Its protein product is CASSLKNQPQHF.

The chain links TRBV19 to TRBJ1-2; D gene ambiguous. There are 15 residues in the CDR3. In germline, CDR1 is LNHDA, CDR2 SQIVND (reference sequence). The germline V and J ends were trimmed by 1 base and 3 bases, with 12 bases remaining between them. The CDR3 DNA follows: TGTGCCAGTAGTATAGGTCCGGGGAGAGACTATGGCTACACCTTC. Amino acid sequence: CASSIGPGRDYGYTF.

In its sample, this clone was seen a few times. V and J are TRBV19 and TRBJ1-5; no clear D. Germline CDR1 is LNHDA and CDR2 is SQIVND (reference sequence). The V end lost 1 base, the J end lost 5 bases, and 3 bases lay between the germline ends. CDR3 length: 12 amino acids. This CDR3 reads CASSIGDQPQHF. CDR3 DNA: TGTGCCAGTAGTATAGGAGATCAGCCCCAGCATTTT.

V is TRBV7-2 and J is TRBJ2-5; perhaps TRBD1 as D (5 bases). The CDR3 is 13 residues long. The V gene's germline CDR1 is SGHTA and CDR2 FQGNSA. V lost 2 bases, J lost 3 bases, and 7 bases lay in between. The CDR3 DNA reads as TGTGCCAGCAGCTTACTCAGGGAAGAGACCCAGTACTTC. It codes for CASSLLREETQYF.

The genes are TRBV2 and TRBJ1-5; D is unresolved. Per the germline V gene, CDR1 is SNHLY and CDR2 is FYNNEI. With 7 bases removed from V and 0 bases from J, the gap between germline ends came to 10 bases. The CDR3 contains 14 residues. CDR3 sequence: CASNTRNSNQPQHF. DNA of the CDR3: TGTGCCAGCAATACCAGGAATAGCAATCAGCCCCAGCATTTT. The whole variable domain, remainder taken from reference TRBV2 and TRBJ1-5, is EPEVTQTPSHQVTQMGQEVILRCVPISNHLYFYWYRQILGQKVEFLVSFYNNEISEKSEIFDDQFSVERPDGSNFTLKIRSTKLEDSAMYFCASNTRNSNQPQHFGDGTRLSIL.

The CDR3 nucleotides are TGTGCCAGCAGCTTGAGGGACCAACGAGCTTTCTTT. Its protein product is CASSLRDQRAFF. This chain joins TRBV5-4 and TRBJ1-1, with a possible D match to TRBD1 (5 bases). V lost 1 base and J lost 10, with 11 bases in between. The CDR3 runs 12 residues. CDR1 is SGHNT, CDR2 YYREEE, per germline (reference sequence).

The rearrangement uses TRBV2 and TRBJ1-6; weak D call: TRBD1 (5 bases). Germline loops: CDR1 SNHLY, CDR2 FYNNEI. The CDR3 has 14 amino acids. Trimming stripped 6 bases from V and 0 bases from J, with 6 bases between. The CDR3 coding sequence is TGTGCCAGCAGAGACAGCTCCTATAATTCACCCCTCCACTTT. Translation: CASRDSSYNSPLHF. The entire variable domain, with the rest obtained from reference TRBV2 and TRBJ1-6, is as follows: EPEVTQTPSHQVTQMGQEVILRCVPISNHLYFYWYRQILGQKVEFLVSFYNNEISEKSEIFDDQFSVERPDGSNFTLKIRSTKLEDSAMYFCASRDSSYNSPLHFGNGTRLTVT.

This chain joins TRBV7-2 and TRBJ2-6, with no clear D. The CDR3 loop spans 13 amino acids. Germline CDR1 is SGHTA and CDR2 is FQGNSA. V was trimmed by 5 bases and J by 0 bases, leaving 2 bases between them. CDR3 amino acids: CASSPSGANVLTF. Here the CDR3 DNA reads TGTGCCAGCAGCCCCTCTGGGGCCAACGTCCTGACTTTC.

The chain combines TRBV6-1 with TRBJ2-1, with unresolved D. The CDR3 is 11 amino acids. The V gene lost 5 bases and the J gene lost 10 bases, with 9 bases spanning the gap. The germline CDR1 and CDR2 sequences are MNHNS and SASEGT. The CDR3, as DNA: TGTGCCAGCAGTTACGATACAGAGCAGTTCTTC. It translates to CASSYDTEQFF.

The chain couples TRBV25-1 to TRBJ2-2, with D possibly being TRBD2 (6 bases). Germline V gene sequence: CDR1 MGHDK, CDR2 SYGVNS. Trimming took 3 bases from V and 0 from J, leaving 11 bases between them. This CDR3 spans 16 amino acids. Written as DNA, the CDR3 is TGTGCCAGCAGTGACCCCCGCGGGGCGAACACCGGGGAGCTGTTTTTT. This translates into CASSDPRGANTGELFF.

V and J are TRBV25-1 and TRBJ1-1, with TRBD1 matching over 8 bases. The ends lost 5 bases at V and 4 bases at J; junction bases unmatched: 9. This CDR3 contains 15 residues. Per the germline V gene, CDR1 is MGHDK and CDR2 is SYGVNS. The CDR3 region has the DNA TGTGCCAGCAGTAGTCAGGGGGCGCGGAGCACTGAAGCTTTCTTT. Its translation: CASSSQGARSTEAFF. The full variable domain, rest sourced from reference TRBV25-1 and TRBJ1-1, is EADIYQTPRYLVIGTGKKITLECSQTMGHDKMYWYQQDPGMELHLIHYSYGVNSTEKGDLSSESTVSRIRTEHFPLTLESARPSHTSQYLCASSSQGARSTEAFFGQGTRLTVV.

This clone was seen only once. The chain recombines TRBV9 with TRBJ2-5; D is possibly TRBD1 (6 bases). The CDR3 totals 13 residues. The V end lost 2 bases, the J end lost 4 bases, and 9 bases lay between the germline ends. Germline values: CDR1 SGDLS, CDR2 YYNGEE. The CDR3: CASSVTGTETQYF. The CDR3 nucleotides are TGTGCCAGCAGCGTTACAGGGACAGAGACCCAGTACTTC. The full variable domain, in which reference TRBV9 and TRBJ2-5 provide the parts outside the CDR3, is DSGVTQTPKHLITATGQRVTLRCSPRSGDLSVYWYQQSLDQGLQFLIQYYNGEERAKGNILERFSAQQFPDLHSELNLSSLELGDSALYFCASSVTGTETQYFGPGTRLLVL.

J is TRBJ2-2 and V is TRBV30; D may be TRBD1 (5 bases). Per the germline V gene, CDR1 is GTSNPN and CDR2 is SVGIG (reference sequence). Deletions cut 3 bases from V and 9 bases from J, with 14 bases between. The CDR3 spans 13 residues. CDR3 loop: CAWRSGPHRELFF. In nucleotides, the CDR3 is TGTGCCTGGAGGTCAGGGCCCCACCGGGAGCTGTTTTTT.